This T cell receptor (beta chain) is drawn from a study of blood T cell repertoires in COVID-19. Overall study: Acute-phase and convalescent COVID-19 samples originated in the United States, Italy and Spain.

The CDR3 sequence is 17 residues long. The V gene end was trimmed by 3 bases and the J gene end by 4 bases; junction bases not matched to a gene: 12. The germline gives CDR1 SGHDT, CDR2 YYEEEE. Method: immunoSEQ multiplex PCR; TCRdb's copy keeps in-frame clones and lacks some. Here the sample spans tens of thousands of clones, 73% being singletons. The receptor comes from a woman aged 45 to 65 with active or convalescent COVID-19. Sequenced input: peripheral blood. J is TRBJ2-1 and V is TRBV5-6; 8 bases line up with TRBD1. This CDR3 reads CASSSLGSGGDYNEQFF. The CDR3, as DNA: TGTGCCAGCAGCTCGCTTGGTTCAGGGGGCGATTACAATGAGCAGTTCTTC.